Listed here is a single TCR beta chain. Its antigen remains unidentified. Germline values: CDR1 MNHNY, CDR2 SVGAGI (reference sequence). Trimming removed 2 bases from V and 4 bases from J, with 9 bases in between. The CDR3 extends over 14 amino acids. This specimen belongs to a study of PD-1 blockade in classical Hodgkin lymphoma. Points from the study as a whole: Reasons behind the repertoire differences stay unclear, perhaps disease activity or earlier therapy. A reduction in baseline TCR diversity was reportedly seen in newly diagnosed patients relative to healthy donors. In CD4+ cells, TCR diversity went up significantly by C4D1, but in CD8+ cells it did not.

No patient escaped relapse after autologous stem cell transplantation, and brentuximab vedotin exposure varied. Complete response, partial response or progressive disease constituted the best response categories observed. This table comes from immunoSEQ multiplex PCR, and its TCRdb copy is limited to in-frame clones, with some not included. The table lists 84,000 or so clones, 80% to 95% of them singletons. The sequence was obtained from a human donor with classical Hodgkin lymphoma. The material was peripheral blood mononuclear cells (PBMCs), obtained before the second cycle of nivolumab. The chain couples TRBV6-6 to TRBJ1-3, with D perhaps matching TRBD1 (5 bases). The CDR3 region is CASSYVGVGNTIYF. DNA for the CDR3: TGTGCCAGCAGTTACGTGGGGGTGGGAAACACCATATATTTT.